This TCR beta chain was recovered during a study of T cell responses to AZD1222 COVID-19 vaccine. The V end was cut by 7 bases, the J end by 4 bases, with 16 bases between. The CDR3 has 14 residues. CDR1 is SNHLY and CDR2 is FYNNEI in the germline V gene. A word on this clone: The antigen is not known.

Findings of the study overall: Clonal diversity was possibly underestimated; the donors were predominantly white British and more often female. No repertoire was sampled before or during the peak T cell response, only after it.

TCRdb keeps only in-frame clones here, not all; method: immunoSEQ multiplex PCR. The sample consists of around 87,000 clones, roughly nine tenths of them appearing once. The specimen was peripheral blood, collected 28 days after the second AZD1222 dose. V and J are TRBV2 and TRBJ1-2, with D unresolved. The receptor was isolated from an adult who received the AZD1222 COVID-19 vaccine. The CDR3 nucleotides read TGTGCCAGCAATCTTAACGACCGAACCTATGGCTACACCTTC. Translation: CASNLNDRTYGYTF.